The next 24 T cell receptor beta chains were all read from a single sample in a study of PD-1 blockade in mismatch repair-deficient tumors. TCRdb's table, derived via immunoSEQ multiplex PCR, lists solely in-frame clones and lacks some. The sample consists of around 52,000 clones, more than 65% of them appearing once. The sequencing here drew on peripheral blood, taken roughly 21 weeks after starting pembrolizumab. The origin of the receptors is an adult with mismatch repair-deficient cancer.

The genes are TRBV5-1 and TRBJ2-3; D is tentatively TRBD1 or TRBD2 (8 bases each). Germline V CDR1 and CDR2: SGHRS, YFSETQ. This CDR3 has 15 residues. V lost 3 bases to trimming and J lost 5 bases, with 16 bases between them. DNA for the CDR3: TGCGCCAGCAGCTCGGTAGCGGGACAGGTAGATACGCAGTATTTT. This gives the protein CASSSVAGQVDTQYF.

The chain couples TRBV9 to TRBJ1-5, with D possibly matching TRBD1 (6 bases). The CDR3 sequence is 14 residues long. CDR1 is SGDLS, CDR2 YYNGEE, per germline. Trimming took off 4 bases at V and 2 bases at J, with 10 bases between the two ends. CDR3 sequence (DNA): TGTGCCAGCAGCCCAGGGGTGGGCAATCAGCCCCAGCATTTT. This encodes CASSPGVGNQPQHF.

This CDR3 reads CASSAPKRQGDYEQYF. DNA for the CDR3: TGTGCCAGTAGTGCTCCCAAGAGACAGGGGGACTACGAGCAGTACTTC. The rearrangement joins TRBV19 to TRBJ2-7; TRBD1 agrees at 9 bases. Trimming took 5 bases from V and 3 from J; bases not matched to a gene: 11. This CDR3 comprises 16 residues. Germline assignment: CDR1 LNHDA and CDR2 SQIVND (reference sequence).

The genes are TRBV14 and TRBJ2-7; maybe TRBD1 (5 bases). The CDR3 length is 15 residues. V dropped 2 bases and J dropped 2 bases, with 13 bases sitting between them. The germline gives CDR1 SGHDN, CDR2 FVKESK. Here the CDR3 DNA reads TGTGCCAGCAGCCAACTTGGGGCAGGGCCCTACGAGCAGTACTTC. It translates to CASSQLGAGPYEQYF. Looking up the rest from reference TRBV14 and TRBJ2-7 gives the full variable domain: EAGVTQFPSHSVIEKGQTVTLRCDPISGHDNLYWYRRVMGKEIKFLLHFVKESKQDESGMPNNRFLAERTGGTYSTLKVQPAELEDSGVYFCASSQLGAGPYEQYFGPGTRLTVT.

J is TRBJ2-3 and V is TRBV10-3; a weak D match, TRBD2 (5 bases). The CDR3 is made up of 14 amino acids. Trimming shortened V by 4 bases and J by 1 base, and 9 bases separated the two germline ends. The germline gives CDR1 ENHRY, CDR2 SYGVKD. The CDR3 DNA follows: TGTGCCATCAGTGCAAGTAGCGGCACAGATACGCAGTATTTT. It is translated as CAISASSGTDTQYF.

This clone is termed medium-sized. The chain carries TRBV6-4 and TRBJ2-1; D may be TRBD2 (6 bases). The CDR3 has 13 residues. V was shortened by 5 bases and J by 4 bases, with 9 bases between the two germline ends. The V gene's germline CDR1 is MRHNA and CDR2 SNTAGT. Written as DNA, the CDR3 is TGTGCCAGCAGTTTAGCGGAATACAATGAGCAGTTCTTC. This encodes CASSLAEYNEQFF.

The chain combines TRBV19 with TRBJ2-7; D gene unclear. Trimming took off 3 bases at V and 0 bases at J, with 6 bases between the two ends. Germline assignment: CDR1 LNHDA and CDR2 SQIVND (reference sequence). The CDR3 runs 13 residues. The CDR3 DNA follows: TGTGCCAGTAGTATCTCGTACTCCTACGAGCAGTACTTC. Amino acids: CASSISYSYEQYF.

The chain recombines TRBV14 with TRBJ2-1; possibly TRBD2 for D (6 bases). The CDR3 is 14 residues long. V lost 1 base and J lost 4, with 8 bases in between. Germline CDR1 reads SGHDN; CDR2 reads FVKESK. The CDR3 here is CASSQALAYNEQFF. DNA of the CDR3: TGTGCCAGCAGCCAAGCACTAGCTTACAATGAGCAGTTCTTC.

The chain has TRBV5-4 and TRBJ2-1; D not resolved. Between the trimmed V and J ends, which lost 1 base and 3 bases, there was a span of 2 bases. This CDR3 has 12 amino acids. CDR1 is SGHNT and CDR2 is YYREEE in the germline V gene (reference sequence). The CDR3 here is CASSLFYNEQFF. The CDR3 bases are TGTGCCAGCAGCTTGTTCTACAATGAGCAGTTCTTC. The full variable domain, with the rest looked up from reference TRBV5-4 and TRBJ2-1, is ETGVTQSPTHLIKTRGQQVTLRCSSQSGHNTVSWYQQALGQGPQFIFQYYREEENGRGNFPPRFSGLQFPNYSSELNVNALELDDSALYLCASSLFYNEQFFGPGTRLTVL.

This rearrangement joins TRBV9 to TRBJ2-1; TRBD1 matches 11 bases. Germline lookup yields CDR1 SGDLS and CDR2 YYNGEE. The CDR3 has 16 amino acids. Trimming cost V 3 bases and J 2 bases; bases outside gene matches: 4. In nucleotides, the CDR3 is TGTGCCAGCAGCGCCCGGACAGGGGGCCCCTACAATGAGCAGTTCTTC. Its translation: CASSARTGGPYNEQFF. Filled out from reference TRBV9 and TRBJ2-1, the complete variable domain reads DSGVTQTPKHLITATGQRVTLRCSPRSGDLSVYWYQQSLDQGLQFLIQYYNGEERAKGNILERFSAQQFPDLHSELNLSSLELGDSALYFCASSARTGGPYNEQFFGPGTRLTVL.

The CDR3 here is CASSRVWGEEQYF. For the CDR3, the DNA is TGTGCCAGCTCACGGGTCTGGGGGGAAGAGCAGTACTTC. This chain joins TRBV18 and TRBJ2-7; TRBD2 is a possible D gene (6 bases). The germline CDR1 and CDR2 sequences are KGHSH and LQKENI. Trimming removed 4 bases at V and 7 bases at J, with 14 bases between. This CDR3 is built from 13 residues.

CDR3 loop: CASAGSDTSGNTIYF. CDR3 coding DNA: TGTGCCAGTGCAGGGTCGGATACCTCTGGAAACACCATATATTTT. The J gene is TRBJ1-3, the V gene TRBV19, with D perhaps matching TRBD1 (5 bases). The germline CDR1 and CDR2 sequences are LNHDA and SQIVND (reference sequence). V was trimmed by 8 bases and J by 0 bases, leaving 14 bases between them. This CDR3 region has 15 residues.

The chain combines TRBV5-1 with TRBJ1-1; D remains unclear. The CDR3 covers 10 residues. Deletions cut 9 bases from V and 1 base from J, with 4 bases between. Germline V gene lookup returns CDR1 SGHRS and CDR2 YFSETQ. Here the CDR3 DNA reads TGCGCCAACGAGAACACTGAAGCTTTCTTT. This encodes CANENTEAFF.

The chain joins TRBV19 to TRBJ1-1; D ambiguous. The V end was cut by 3 bases, the J end by 5 bases, with 10 bases between. Germline V gene data show CDR1 as LNHDA and CDR2 as SQIVND (reference sequence). This CDR3 has 13 residues. The CDR3 loop reads CASSIKGWTEAFF. In DNA form, the CDR3 reads TGTGCCAGTAGTATTAAAGGGTGGACTGAAGCTTTCTTT. Looking up the rest from reference TRBV19 and TRBJ1-1 gives the full variable domain: DGGITQSPKYLFRKEGQNVTLSCEQNLNHDAMYWYRQDPGQGLRLIYYSQIVNDFQKGDIAEGYSVSREKKESFPLTVTSAQKNPTAFYLCASSIKGWTEAFFGQGTRLTVV.

This clone is judged large (0.1 to 1%). The J gene is TRBJ1-2, the V gene TRBV4-3, with D uncertain. Germline loops: CDR1 LGHNA, CDR2 YSLEER. The V and J ends lost 0 bases and 0 bases respectively, with 11 bases between them. This CDR3 has 16 amino acids. CDR3 bases: TGCGCCAGCAGCCAAGATGAAGAATCTCCTAACTATGGCTACACCTTC. The encoded protein is CASSQDEESPNYGYTF.

This clone appeared once. V is TRBV28 and J is TRBJ2-7; a weak D match, TRBD2 (6 bases). The CDR3 is 15 residues long. Trimming removed 3 bases from V and 0 bases from J, with 12 bases in between. CDR1 MDHEN and CDR2 SYDVKM come from the germline V gene. The CDR3 DNA is TGTGCCAGCAGTTTTCAAGGCGGGGACTCCTACGAGCAGTACTTC. This codes for CASSFQGGDSYEQYF.

The V gene is TRBV9, the J gene TRBJ1-2; D uncertain. The germline V and J ends were trimmed by 3 bases and 8 bases, with 14 bases remaining between them. Germline assignment: CDR1 SGDLS and CDR2 YYNGEE. The CDR3 length is 13 residues. The CDR3 sequence is CASSEPPARGYTF. CDR3 nucleotides: TGTGCCAGCAGCGAGCCGCCTGCGCGAGGCTACACCTTC.

This chain links TRBV11-3 with TRBJ2-3; the D is unclear. The germline V and J ends were trimmed by 1 base and 2 bases, with 7 bases remaining between them. Germline loops: CDR1 SGHNT, CDR2 YENEEA. This CDR3 comprises 14 residues. The CDR3 DNA is TGTGCCAGCAGCTTAGGTCCTTCCACAGATACGCAGTATTTT. Protein product: CASSLGPSTDTQYF.

This CDR3 reads CAWSVPVTGGSYEQYF. CDR3 coding DNA: TGTGCCTGGAGTGTACCTGTGACAGGGGGCTCCTACGAGCAGTACTTC. The chain carries TRBV30 and TRBJ2-7, with 9 bases identical to TRBD1. The CDR3 consists of 16 residues. Germline assignment: CDR1 GTSNPN and CDR2 SVGIG (reference sequence). The V gene end was trimmed by 0 bases and the J gene end by 0 bases; junction bases not matched to a gene: 6.

The chain links TRBV7-2 to TRBJ1-3, with a possible D match to TRBD1 (5 bases). CDR1 and CDR2 (germline): SGHTA, FQGNSA. V gave up 1 base and J gave up 4 bases, with 11 bases separating them. CDR3 size: 15 residues. The CDR3 region has the DNA TGTGCCAGCAGCTTAGGAGGGGTTGGCGGAAACACCATATATTTT. Amino acids: CASSLGGVGGNTIYF.

This clone has just a few counts. The J gene is TRBJ2-7, the V gene TRBV4-1; D is perhaps TRBD1 or TRBD2 (5 bases each). Trimming pared 6 bases from V and 5 bases from J, leaving 11 bases between. Germline-derived CDR1 and CDR2 are MGHRA and YSYEKL. The CDR3 is 12 amino acids. The CDR3 sequence is CASRGREDEQYF. Written as DNA, the CDR3 is TGCGCCAGCAGGGGACGCGAGGACGAGCAGTACTTC.

The V gene is TRBV6-4, the J gene TRBJ2-2; D not certain. The CDR3 is 13 residues long. Germline assignment: CDR1 MRHNA and CDR2 SNTAGT. Trimming left V 6 bases short and J 4 bases short, with 9 bases between. CDR3 sequence (DNA): TGTGCCAGCAGCGTCACGGGCACCGGGGAGCTGTTTTTT. This sequence encodes CASSVTGTGELFF.

The chain combines TRBV9 with TRBJ2-1; D is possibly TRBD2 (5 bases). Germline CDR1 and CDR2: SGDLS and YYNGEE. V dropped 4 bases and J dropped 0 bases, with 14 bases sitting between them. CDR3 length: 16 residues. For the CDR3, the DNA is TGTGCCAGCAGCCCGTGGACGGGGAGCTCCTACAATGAGCAGTTCTTC. This sequence encodes CASSPWTGSSYNEQFF.

This clone showed up just once. This chain links TRBV28 with TRBJ1-5; D may be TRBD1 (5 bases). Per germline, CDR1 MDHEN and CDR2 SYDVKM. Trimming removed 6 bases at V and 5 bases at J, with 17 bases between. The CDR3 covers 15 residues. CDR3 DNA sequence: TGTGCCAGCAGCCGGGACGGGCGGGAGTATCAGCCCCAGCATTTT. Amino acid sequence: CASSRDGREYQPQHF.